The 3 T cell receptor beta chains given below trace back to one sample, sequenced in a study of blood T cells in healthy people across ages (dated by TCRdb to between 2014 and 2017). The method was 5' RACE. Sequencing relied on an Illumina HiSeq 2500. A second PCR of about 7 to 12 cycles was performed with a sample-barcoded 5' primer and a J-beta primer mix. TCRdb trimmed the raw reads at Q25, called clones with MiXCR and kept productive beta chains. Every entry covers one CDR3 protein and lists the most common genes and DNA from its rows. This sample comprises 850,000 to 950,000 distinct CDR3 sequences, about 28% of them detected only once. The ten largest clones take up approximately 15% of the sample. Material for sequencing was blood. The source is a woman of 80 years or more in good health.

The chain combines TRBV20-1 with TRBJ1-6, with 8 bases lining up with TRBD1. The V and J ends lost 2 bases and 9 bases, in that order; junction bases with no gene match: 15. CDR1 is DFQATT, CDR2 SNEGSKA, per germline (reference sequence). The CDR3 runs 17 residues. As DNA, the CDR3 is TGCAGTGCTAGACCTCCCGGGACAGGCGGAGGTAGTTCACCCCTCCACTTT. Its protein product is CSARPPGTGGGSSPLHF.

The CDR3 region is CASSSRRGDRRPYEQYF. As DNA, the CDR3 is TGTGCCAGCAGTTCCCGCCGGGGGGACAGGCGCCCCTACGAGCAGTACTTC. J is TRBJ2-7 and V is TRBV28; TRBD1 might be the D (8 bases). Germline V gene sequence: CDR1 MDHEN, CDR2 SYDVKM. V lost 4 bases and J lost 2, with 21 bases in between. The CDR3 has 17 residues.

This clonotype occurred many times. V gene TRBV6-5 combines with J gene TRBJ2-5, with D perhaps given as TRBD1 or TRBD2 (6 bases each). Germline V gene sequence: CDR1 MNHEY, CDR2 SVGAGI. The CDR3 extends over 16 amino acids. The ends were cut back, 3 bases at V and 4 bases at J, with 18 bases in the middle. This CDR3 reads CASSYEGGGGGETQYF. CDR3 DNA sequence: TGTGCCAGCAGTTATGAGGGGGGAGGAGGGGGAGAGACCCAGTACTTC.